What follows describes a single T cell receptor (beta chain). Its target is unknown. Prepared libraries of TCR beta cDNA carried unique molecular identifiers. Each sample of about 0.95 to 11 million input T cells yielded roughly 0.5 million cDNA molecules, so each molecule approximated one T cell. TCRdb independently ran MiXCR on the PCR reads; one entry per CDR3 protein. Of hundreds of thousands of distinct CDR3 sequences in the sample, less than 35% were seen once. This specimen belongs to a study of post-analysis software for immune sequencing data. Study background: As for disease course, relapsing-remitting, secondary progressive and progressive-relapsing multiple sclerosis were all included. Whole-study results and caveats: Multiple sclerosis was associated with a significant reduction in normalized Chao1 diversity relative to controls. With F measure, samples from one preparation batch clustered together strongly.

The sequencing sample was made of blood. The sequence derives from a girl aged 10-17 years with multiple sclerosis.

This chain's CDR3 is CASTFDKPNTEAFF. The CDR3 DNA reads as TGCGCCAGCACTTTCGACAAACCGAACACTGAAGCTTTCTTT. This chain joins TRBV5-1 and TRBJ1-1, with D unresolved. Germline CDR1 is SGHRS and CDR2 is YFSETQ. V was trimmed by 6 bases and J by 1 base, leaving 13 bases between them. This CDR3 region has 14 residues.